The text below deals with one T cell receptor beta chain. The data originate from a study of blood T cell repertoires in COVID-19. Some clones are missing from TCRdb's copy, which holds only in-frame ones; the method was immunoSEQ multiplex PCR. The sample includes some 240,000 clones, 84% of them seen just once. J gave up 2 bases and V 2 bases, and 4 bases lay outside the gene matches. The V gene's germline CDR1 is SGHRS and CDR2 YFSETQ. The CDR3 has 15 residues. The specimen was peripheral blood. This sequence was found in a man over 45 with active or convalescent COVID-19. The chain joins TRBV5-1 to TRBJ2-3; 8 nucleotides agree with TRBD2. The chain's CDR3 is CASSLTSGYTDTQYF. CDR3 bases: TGCGCCAGCAGCTTAACTAGCGGCTACACAGATACGCAGTATTTT.